The 28 T cell receptor beta chains below were found in one sample sequenced in a study of identical twins. One entry per CDR3 protein, called by TCRdb with MiXCR from the 5' RACE reads. Altogether 1.5 million to 2 million distinct CDR3 sequences are present, less than 40% being singletons, with the ten largest covering about 0.27%. Sequencing input: cord blood. The receptor set was obtained from a newborn girl in good health.

This clonotype was detected a few times. This rearrangement joins TRBV2 to TRBJ1-1; TRBD1 is a possible D gene (5 bases). In germline, CDR1 is SNHLY, CDR2 FYNNEI. Trimming pared 8 bases from V and 0 bases from J, leaving 7 bases between. The CDR3 spans 12 residues. CDR3 sequence (DNA): TGTGCCAGCCCACAGGTGAACACTGAAGCTTTCTTT. The encoded protein is CASPQVNTEAFF.

Regarding this clonotype: One junction end disagrees with the germline gene, perhaps due to a read error. The J gene is TRBJ2-1, the V gene TRBV29-1; D is ambiguous. The CDR3 spans 20 residues. Germline V gives CDR1 SQVTM, CDR2 ANQGSEA. The CDR3 loop is CSVELVITPLSRSSYNEQFF. Here the CDR3 DNA reads TGCAGCGTTGAACTAGTGATTACTCCCTTATCGAGAAGCTCCTATAATGAGCAGTTCTTC.

The chain has TRBV20-1 and TRBJ1-1, with D perhaps matching TRBD1 (6 bases). The CDR3 is made up of 15 amino acids. Trimming took off 0 bases at V and 2 bases at J, with 13 bases between the two ends. From germline, CDR1 is DFQATT and CDR2 SNEGSKA (reference sequence). For the CDR3, the DNA is TGCAGTGCTAGAGATTACAGACAGGCAAACACTGAAGCTTTCTTT. Protein sequence: CSARDYRQANTEAFF.

This clonotype was picked up many times. This rearrangement joins TRBV14 to TRBJ1-2; D not resolved. V lost 0 bases, J lost 4 bases, and 9 bases lay in between. The CDR3 runs to 14 residues. Germline assignment: CDR1 SGHDN and CDR2 FVKESK. The CDR3 sequence: CASSQDRLLYGYTF. The CDR3 nucleotides are TGTGCCAGCAGCCAAGATCGCCTCCTCTATGGCTACACCTTC.

The chain carries TRBV6-5 and TRBJ2-1; D is perhaps TRBD2 (5 bases). The J call may be in error: the DNA end matches TRBJ2-7 better. The CDR3 consists of 16 residues. Germline lookup yields CDR1 MNHEY and CDR2 SVGAGI. The CDR3 here is CASNEGPDPSYNEQYF. The CDR3 DNA reads TGTGCCAGCAACGAGGGCCCGGACCCCTCCTACAATGAGCAGTACTTC.

As regards this clonotype: With a much larger clone just one base away, this may be a read error. V gene TRBV29-1 combines with J gene TRBJ1-2; the match to TRBD1 covers 7 bases. The V segment lost 7 bases and the J segment 6 bases; nucleotides outside the gene matches: 14. The CDR3 spans 14 residues. Germline CDR1 reads SQVTM; CDR2 reads ANQGSEA. CDR3 sequence (DNA): TGCAGCGCGACGACCTACAGGGGTTCGAATGGCTACACCTTC. Its translation is CSATTYRGSNGYTF.

This clonotype has a single count. A much larger clone lies a single base off, so this may be a read error. The rearrangement links TRBV5-1 to TRBJ2-1; 9 bases agree with TRBD2. The length of the CDR3 is 17 residues. Germline V gene data show CDR1 as SGHRS and CDR2 as YFSETQ. The CDR3 DNA is TGCGCCAGCAGCGTAAGCGGGACTAGCTTTCTTCCTAATGAGCGGTTCTTC. Protein: CASSVSGTSFLPNERFF. The whole variable domain, remainder taken from reference TRBV5-1 and TRBJ2-1, is KAGVTQTPRYLIKTRGQQVTLSCSPISGHRSVSWYQQTPGQGLQFLFEYFSETQRNKGNFPGRFSGRQFSNSRSEMNVSTLELGDSALYLCASSVSGTSFLPNERFFGPGTRLTVL.

This clonotype was counted only a few times. The chain combines TRBV29-1 with TRBJ2-1, with D perhaps matching TRBD1 (5 bases). Germline V CDR1 and CDR2: SQVTM, ANQGSEA. The ends were cut back, 3 bases at V and 8 bases at J, with 5 bases in the middle. The CDR3 contains 10 residues. In DNA form, the CDR3 reads TGCAGCGTTGACAGGGATGAGCAGTTCTTC. Translating gives CSVDRDEQFF.

This clonotype was found a few times. The chain links TRBV12-3 or TRBV12-4 to TRBJ2-7; the D gene is possibly TRBD1 (6 bases). Trimming took 7 bases from V and 4 from J, leaving 11 bases between them. The CDR3 has 12 residues. DNA for the CDR3: TGTGCCAGCACGGCACAGGGTTACGAGCAGTACTTC. This translates into CASTAQGYEQYF.

In its sample, this clonotype was seen once. At one of its ends the junction is not consistent with the germline gene, which may arise from a read error. The chain joins TRBV20-1 to TRBJ2-3; perhaps TRBD2 as D (5 bases). The V gene's germline CDR1 is DFQATT and CDR2 SNEGSKA (reference sequence). The length of the CDR3 is 11 residues. The CDR3 is CSEAEGDAQYF. The CDR3 DNA reads as TGCAGTGAGGCAGAGGGAGATGCGCAGTATTTT.

The chain links TRBV28 to TRBJ2-5; no clear D. The DNA end favors TRBJ2-7, so the J call may be wrong. Germline CDR1 is MDHEN and CDR2 is SYDVKM. This CDR3 contains 16 residues. In nucleotides, the CDR3 is TGTGCCAGCAGTTTAGGGCGGCAGGATATGTTCTACGAGCAGTACTTC. Its translation: CASSLGRQDMFYEQYF.

This clonotype was detected only a few times. The chain joins TRBV24-1 to TRBJ2-3, with D possibly matching TRBD1 (6 bases). The CDR3 runs to 18 residues. V dropped 2 bases and J dropped 2 bases, with 19 bases sitting between them. The germline V gene encodes CDR1 KGHDR and CDR2 SFDVKD. The CDR3 nucleotides read TGTGCCACCAGTGATTGGGGAGAACAGGGAGCCCCCACAGATACGCAGTATTTT. Amino acids: CATSDWGEQGAPTDTQYF.

V gene TRBV28 combines with J gene TRBJ2-3; 7 bases fit TRBD2. CDR1 is MDHEN, CDR2 SYDVKM, per germline. The V and J ends lost 5 bases and 11 bases, in that order; junction bases with no gene match: 10. The CDR3 contains 13 residues. CDR3 region: CASSPPWVAGQYF. CDR3 nucleotide sequence: TGTGCCAGCAGTCCCCCTTGGGTAGCGGGGCAGTATTTT.

The chain links TRBV20-1 to TRBJ1-5; 7 nucleotides match TRBD1. The CDR3 covers 14 residues. The germline CDR1 and CDR2 sequences are DFQATT and SNEGSKA (reference sequence). J gave up 3 bases and V 1 base, and 3 bases lay outside the gene matches. CDR3 bases: TGCAGTGCTAGAGGGGGACAGAACAATCAGCCCCAGCATTTT. This sequence encodes CSARGGQNNQPQHF.

J is TRBJ2-4 and V is TRBV6-2 or TRBV6-3, with 7 nucleotides matching TRBD2. CDR3 length: 15 amino acids. V dropped 4 bases and J dropped 13; count of bases not matched to a gene: 16. Germline V gene sequence: CDR1 MNHEY, CDR2 SVGEGT. CDR3 region: CASSSGGSGGSEQYF. CDR3 DNA sequence: TGTGCCAGCAGTTCCGGCGGGAGCGGCGGGAGTGAGCAGTACTTC.

The table lists this clonotype with a few counts. This chain links TRBV6-1 with TRBJ2-5; D is uncertain. The CDR3 loop spans 13 amino acids. CDR1 MNHNS and CDR2 SASEGT come from the germline V gene. Between the trimmed V and J ends, which lost 7 bases and 1 base, there was a span of 10 bases. The CDR3 here is CASIPSGQETQYF. The CDR3 region has the DNA TGTGCCAGCATACCCTCCGGCCAAGAGACCCAGTACTTC.

The chain carries TRBV5-1 and TRBJ1-4; 8 nucleotides agree with TRBD1. From germline, CDR1 is SGHRS and CDR2 YFSETQ. The V and J ends lost 4 bases and 0 bases, in that order; junction bases with no gene match: 5. CDR3 length: 16 residues. CDR3 amino acids: CASSVGTGPTNEKLFF. The CDR3 bases are TGCGCCAGCAGCGTAGGGACAGGTCCAACTAATGAAAAACTGTTTTTT.

A few counts support this clonotype. The chain joins TRBV20-1 to TRBJ1-5; TRBD1 matches 7 bases. The CDR3 is made up of 16 amino acids. Per germline, CDR1 DFQATT and CDR2 SNEGSKA (reference sequence). The junction had 8 bases not matched to a gene; V was cut back by 0 bases and J by 3 bases. CDR3 bases: TGCAGTGCTAGAGAGGTAGGCAGGGGGGACAATCAGCCCCAGCATTTT. Its translation is CSAREVGRGDNQPQHF.

The rearrangement uses TRBV6-1 and TRBJ1-2; 8 positions match TRBD1. V was pared by 6 bases and J by 7 bases, with 4 bases of the junction left unmatched. CDR1 is MNHNS, CDR2 SASEGT, per germline. The CDR3 is 12 amino acids. The CDR3 bases are TGTGCCAGCAGGGCAGGGGGCGGTGGCTACACCTTC. Translating it yields CASRAGGGGYTF.

The rearrangement joins TRBV12-3 or TRBV12-4 to TRBJ2-7, with a tentative D call TRBD1 (6 bases). CDR3 length equals 15 residues. Trimming cost V 0 bases and J 6 bases, with 15 bases left between them. In DNA, the CDR3 is TGTGCCAGCAGTTTAGCTGGGTCAGGGGTGGGCGAGCAGTACTTC. Encoded protein: CASSLAGSGVGEQYF.

This rearrangement joins TRBV4-2 to TRBJ2-3, with D maybe TRBD1 (5 bases). This CDR3 is 14 amino acids long. The V end lost 4 bases, the J end lost 2 bases, and 10 bases lay between the germline ends. Germline-derived CDR1 and CDR2 are LGHNA and YNFKEQ. CDR3 sequence (DNA): TGTGCCAGCAGCCCCAGGGTCATCACAGATACGCAGTATTTT. As protein: CASSPRVITDTQYF.

V and J are TRBV27 and TRBJ1-5; D is uncertain. Per the germline V gene, CDR1 is MNHEY and CDR2 is SMNVEV (reference sequence). Deletions cut 0 bases from V and 0 bases from J, with 9 bases between. The CDR3 runs 16 residues. The CDR3 coding sequence is TGTGCCAGCAGTTTATCGGGATGGTATAGCAATCAGCCCCAGCATTTT. Protein product: CASSLSGWYSNQPQHF.

The chain recombines TRBV20-1 with TRBJ1-1; D not resolved. The V end was cut by 6 bases, the J end by 4 bases, with 9 bases between. The germline CDR1 and CDR2 sequences are DFQATT and SNEGSKA (reference sequence). The CDR3 is 11 residues long. CDR3 bases: TGCAGTGCGGCTGGGTCCACTGAAGCTTTCTTT. This gives the protein CSAAGSTEAFF.

CDR3 sequence: CASSDVGSSYEQYF. For the CDR3, the DNA is TGTGCCAGCAGTGATGTGGGGAGCTCCTACGAGCAGTACTTC. This sequence joins TRBV6-1 and TRBJ2-7, with D possibly matching TRBD2 (5 bases). Germline V gives CDR1 MNHNS, CDR2 SASEGT. The CDR3 consists of 14 residues. Trimming took 3 bases from V and 0 from J, leaving 9 bases between them.

This clonotype was seen a handful of times. This chain uses TRBV7-2 with TRBJ2-7; no reliable D call. CDR1 is SGHTA and CDR2 is FQGNSA in the germline V gene. CDR3 length equals 13 residues. Trimming left V 5 bases short and J 7 bases short, with 15 bases between. CDR3 nucleotides: TGTGCCAGCAGCACACTATCCTACAATGAGCAGTACTTC. Translation: CASSTLSYNEQYF.

The chain carries TRBV2 and TRBJ2-1; D possibly matches TRBD1 or TRBD2 (6 bases each). Trimming shortened V by 8 bases and J by 5 bases, and 13 bases separated the two germline ends. CDR1 is SNHLY and CDR2 is FYNNEI in the germline V gene. This CDR3 is 13 amino acids long. Here the CDR3 reads CASRRGADNEQFF. For the CDR3, the DNA is TGTGCCAGCCGTAGGGGGGCAGACAATGAGCAGTTCTTC. The complete variable domain, with remaining parts taken from reference TRBV2 and TRBJ2-1, reads EPEVTQTPSHQVTQMGQEVILRCVPISNHLYFYWYRQILGQKVEFLVSFYNNEISEKSEIFDDQFSVERPDGSNFTLKIRSTKLEDSAMYFCASRRGADNEQFFGPGTRLTVL.

This clonotype was detected only once. The chain is built from TRBV6-1 and TRBJ2-5; D gene unclear. The V end was cut by 6 bases, the J end by 2 bases, with 10 bases between. Germline values: CDR1 MNHNS, CDR2 SASEGT. This CDR3 has 13 amino acids. This CDR3 reads CASRNAAQETQYF. The DNA for the CDR3 is TGTGCCAGCAGGAACGCAGCACAAGAGACCCAGTACTTC.

The chain joins TRBV5-6 to TRBJ2-3, with a weak D call TRBD2 (7 bases). This CDR3 spans 15 amino acids. CDR1 and CDR2 from the germline V gene are SGHDT and YYEEEE. Trimming stripped 2 bases from V and 3 bases from J, with 13 bases between. CDR3 amino acids: CASSFRGGFTDTQYF. Here the CDR3 DNA reads TGTGCCAGCAGCTTCAGGGGAGGGTTTACAGATACGCAGTATTTT. Based on the CDR3 plus reference TRBV5-6 and TRBJ2-3, the full variable domain is DAGVTQSPTHLIKTRGQQVTLRCSPKSGHDTVSWYQQALGQGPQFIFQYYEEEERQRGNFPDRFSGHQFPNYSSELNVNALLLGDSALYLCASSFRGGFTDTQYFGPGTRLTVL.